These T cell receptor beta chains were read from a single sample in a study of a mutant IDH1 vaccine in newly diagnosed glioma. Sequencing was performed with immunoSEQ multiplex PCR; in TCRdb, only in-frame clones are kept and a portion is missing. The sample lists around 37,000 clones, roughly 92% occurring once. The specimen was PBMCs, collected from a glioma patient treated with radiotherapy, temozolomide or both. These receptor sequences come from a man aged 18 to 30 with glioma. Each CDR3 is given with its conserved first and last residue. Each record gives: V gene, J gene, clone size, D gene, CDR3 DNA, CDR3 protein. A D gene is named only where the DNA matches it firmly. A row's size may be missing; if present it is once, few, many or a size class.

TRBV6-1	TRBJ1-5	.	.	TGTGCCAGCGCCAATGGGGGCAATCAGCCCCAGCATTTT	CASANGGNQPQHF
TRBV7-2	TRBJ2-7	.	TRBD2	TGTGCCAGCAGCTTAGGGACTAGCGGGATTCCCTACGAGCAGTACTTC	CASSLGTSGIPYEQYF
TRBV27	TRBJ2-2	.	.	TGTGCCAGCAGCCAAAGGATGGGGGAGCTGTTTTTT	CASSQRMGELFF
TRBV5-6	TRBJ2-6	.	.	TGTGCCAGCAGCGAAGGGTCCTCTGGGGCCAACGTCCTGACTTTC	CASSEGSSGANVLTF
TRBV29-1	TRBJ2-1	.	TRBD1	TGCAGCGCCCAGCGACAGGGTATGGGGCAGTTCTTC	CSAQRQGMGQFF
TRBV20-1	TRBJ1-1	.	.	TGCAGTGCTAGAGATCAAGTTGAAGCTTTCTTT	CSARDQVEAFF
TRBV7-9	TRBJ2-7	.	.	TGTGCCAGCAGTCCACGTAGGGGGAGTAGCTCCTACGAGCAGTACTTC	CASSPRRGSSSYEQYF
TRBV28	TRBJ1-2	once	TRBD1	TGTGCCAGCGGGACCTACAGGGGCGGCTACACCTTC	CASGTYRGGYTF
TRBV9	TRBJ2-7	few	.	TGTGCCAGCAGCGTAGATGAGGGGTACGAGCAGTACTTC	CASSVDEGYEQYF
TRBV7-2	TRBJ1-3	.	.	TGTGCCAGCAGCAGGGGGGGAAACACCATATATTTT	CASSRGGNTIYF
TRBV5-1	TRBJ1-1	once	.	TGCGCCAGCAGCTCGGGGCCTAACACTGAAGCTTTCTTT	CASSSGPNTEAFF
TRBV7-9	TRBJ1-1	.	.	TGTGCCAGCAGCTTTAGCAATGAAGCTTTCTTT	CASSFSNEAFF
TRBV5-1	TRBJ2-1	.	.	TGCGCCAGCAGCTTGGGGTCTAGGCGCAATGAGCAGTTCTTC	CASSLGSRRNEQFF
TRBV5-1	TRBJ2-1	.	TRBD2	TGCGCCAGCAGCGAGACTAGCGGGAGTGGCAATGAGCAGTTCTTC	CASSETSGSGNEQFF
TRBV19	TRBJ1-2	.	.	TGTGCCAGTAGTGTTGGGTTCTATGGCTACACCTTC	CASSVGFYGYTF
TRBV9	TRBJ2-7	.	.	TGTGCCAGCAGCGTAGCTACGGGCTACGAGCAGTACTTC	CASSVATGYEQYF
TRBV27	TRBJ1-2	.	.	TGTGCCAGCAGTTCTAACAGGAACTATGGCTACACCTTC	CASSSNRNYGYTF
TRBV19	TRBJ1-5	.	.	TGTGCCAGTAGTCTACAGGGTCCCAATCAGCCCCAGCATTTT	CASSLQGPNQPQHF
TRBV19	TRBJ2-7	.	TRBD1	TGTGCCAGCAGTAAATGGACAGGGAACCCCTACGAGCAGTACTTC	CASSKWTGNPYEQYF
TRBV19	TRBJ2-5	once	TRBD1	TGTGCCAGTAGTTGGGACAGGTCTCCTCAAGAGACCCAGTACTTC	CASSWDRSPQETQYF
TRBV28	TRBJ2-7	.	.	TGTGCCAGCAGTCCCTTAAGATCCGGGGGCTACGTGCACGAGCAGTACTTC	CASSPLRSGGYVHEQYF
TRBV28	TRBJ1-5	once	.	TGTGCCAGCGGATCCCAATGGGGGACCCAGCCCCAGCATTTT	CASGSQWGTQPQHF
TRBV23-1	TRBJ2-7	.	TRBD1	TGCGCCGGGGGACAGGGTGGCTACGAGCAGTACTTC	CAGGQGGYEQYF
TRBV7-9	TRBJ2-2	.	.	TGTGCCAGCAGCACCCTCGGGGAGCTGTTTTTT	CASSTLGELFF
TRBV28	TRBJ1-2	.	.	TGTGCCAGCAGTTTCCCGTCACGGGGGGGCTATGGCTACACCTTC	CASSFPSRGGYGYTF
TRBV27	TRBJ2-3	.	.	TGTGCCAGCATTCCAGGGGCTAGCGGACGCACAGATACGCAGTATTTT	CASIPGASGRTDTQYF
TRBV27	TRBJ2-1	.	TRBD2	TGTGCCAGCAGTAAAACTAGCGGGATCTACAATGAGCAGTTCTTC	CASSKTSGIYNEQFF
TRBV28	TRBJ1-1	.	.	TGTGCCAGCAGTTTTGATGGCCTGACTGAAGCTTTCTTT	CASSFDGLTEAFF
TRBV2	TRBJ2-7	.	.	TGTGCCAGCAGTTATCCCCCCGCCACGGAGCAGTACTTC	CASSYPPATEQYF
TRBV4-3	TRBJ2-3	.	.	TGCGCCAGCAGCCAGGGAACTAGCACAGATACGCAGTATTTT	CASSQGTSTDTQYF
TRBV18	TRBJ1-2	.	TRBD1	TGTGCCAGCTCACCTCAAACAGGGGGTCGGTATGGCTACACCTTC	CASSPQTGGRYGYTF
TRBV19	TRBJ2-5	once	TRBD1	TGTGCCAGTAGTCCTCGGACAGGACGCCAAGAGACCCAGTACTTC	CASSPRTGRQETQYF
TRBV4-2	TRBJ1-6	.	.	TGTGCCAGCAGCCAAGATCCGGCCGGACGGGGATCACCCCTCCACTTT	CASSQDPAGRGSPLHF
TRBV5-8	TRBJ1-5	.	.	TGTGCCAGCAGTCCGACTCGTAATCAGCCCCAGCATTTT	CASSPTRNQPQHF
TRBV19	TRBJ1-1	once	.	TGTGCCAGTGAGGACAGTATGAACACTGAAGCTTTCTTT	CASEDSMNTEAFF
TRBV18	TRBJ2-5	.	.	TGTGCCAGCTCACCCCCCCAAGAGACCCAGTACTTC	CASSPPQETQYF
TRBV10-3	TRBJ1-5	.	.	TGTGCCATCAGTGAGGGAATCCTTAGCAATCAGCCCCAGCATTTT	CAISEGILSNQPQHF
TRBV7-2	TRBJ2-1	.	.	TGTGCCAGCAGCTTAGATAGCGCCGAGCAGTTCTTC	CASSLDSAEQFF
TRBV11-1	TRBJ2-3	.	.	TGTGCCAGCAGCTTAGGACTCTCCACAGATACGCAGTATTTT	CASSLGLSTDTQYF
TRBV2	TRBJ2-5	.	.	TGTGCCAGCAGTGAAAGGGCGTGGCAGACCCAGTACTTC	CASSERAWQTQYF
TRBV4-1	TRBJ2-3	.	TRBD2	TGCGCCAGCAGCCAAGATAGGCTAGCGGGATCTAGCACAGATACGCAGTATTTT	CASSQDRLAGSSTDTQYF
TRBV9	TRBJ2-6	.	TRBD1	TGTGCCAGCAGCGAGACAGGGGCCCCTGGGGCCAACGTCCTGACTTTC	CASSETGAPGANVLTF
TRBV2	TRBJ2-7	.	TRBD1	TGTGCCAGCAGCGACAGGGGGGACTGGGAGCAGTACTTC	CASSDRGDWEQYF
TRBV6-1	TRBJ2-1	.	TRBD2	TGTGCCAGCAGTGAAAGGACTAGCTATTACAATGAGCAGTTCTTC	CASSERTSYYNEQFF
TRBV28	TRBJ2-1	once	.	TGTGCCAGCAGCGCTCCGGGACCTCCCTACAATGAGCAGTTCTTC	CASSAPGPPYNEQFF
TRBV4-2	TRBJ1-3	.	.	TGTGCCAGCAGCCAAGACTTCGGGACTCTTTACAACCCCTCTGGAAACACCATATATTTT	CASSQDFGTLYNPSGNTIYF
TRBV5-4	TRBJ2-5	once	TRBD2	TGTGCCAGCAGCCCGGTCGGTGCGGGGGACCAAGAGACCCAGTACTTC	CASSPVGAGDQETQYF
TRBV4-1	TRBJ2-7	.	TRBD1	TGCGCCAGCAGCCAGTTTAACATGGCCGGGACAGGGGTCCCTTACGAGCAGTACTTC	CASSQFNMAGTGVPYEQYF
TRBV4-1	TRBJ2-7	.	.	TGCGCCAGCAGCCCGACAGTAAATCTCTACGAGCAGTACTTC	CASSPTVNLYEQYF
TRBV14	TRBJ1-1	.	.	TGTGCCAGCAGCCCCTATAGAGCGGGGAACACTGAAGCTTTCTTT	CASSPYRAGNTEAFF
TRBV11-2	TRBJ2-7	.	.	TGTGCCAGCAGCTTTGGGGGGCAAGAGAAGCAGTACTTC	CASSFGGQEKQYF
TRBV30	TRBJ1-3	.	.	TGTGCCTGGGACTTTGGGGACACCATATATTTT	CAWDFGDTIYF
TRBV28	TRBJ2-2	.	TRBD2	TGTGCCAGCAGTCCTCCGGGACTAGCGTCCGGGGAGCTGTTTTTT	CASSPPGLASGELFF